Detailed here is one TCR beta chain. Per the original methods: Amplification with reference gene primers provided the estimates of nucleated cell counts. The protocol was immunoSEQ multiplex PCR, while the TCRdb copy is restricted to in-frame clones and leaves out a portion. The V and J calls and clone size come from that table; D and trimming were worked out from the DNA. Among under 150,000 clones listed, 80% were seen once. The data are from a study of blood T cell repertoires in COVID-19. Study as a whole: Some COVID-19 samples were acute and others convalescent; all came from the United States, Italy and Spain. Sources were T cells, B-cell-depleted T cells, or PBMCs; the material itself was cDNA or gDNA.

CDR3 size: 15 residues. V was pared by 1 base and J by 0 bases, with 3 bases of the junction left unmatched. The germline V gene encodes CDR1 MNHNS and CDR2 SASEGT. Sequencing used peripheral blood. This chain links TRBV6-1 with TRBJ2-7, with TRBD1 matching over 7 bases. The sequence came from a man in his 70s with acute or convalescent COVID-19. Written as DNA, the CDR3 is TGTGCCAGCAGTGAAGGGACAGGAATCTCCTACGAGCAGTACTTC. It specifies CASSEGTGISYEQYF.